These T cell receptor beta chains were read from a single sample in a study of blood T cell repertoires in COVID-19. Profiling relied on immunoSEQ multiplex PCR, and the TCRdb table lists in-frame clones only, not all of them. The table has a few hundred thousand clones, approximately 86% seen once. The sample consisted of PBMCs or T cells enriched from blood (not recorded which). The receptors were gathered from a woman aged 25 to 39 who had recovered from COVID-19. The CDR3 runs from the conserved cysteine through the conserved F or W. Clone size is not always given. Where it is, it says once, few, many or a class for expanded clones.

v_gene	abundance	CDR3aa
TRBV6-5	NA	CASSYPTLTGELFF
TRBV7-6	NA	CASSLPEPGGITSPLHF
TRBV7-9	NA	CASSLGTGWREYTGELFF
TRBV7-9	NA	CASKGTVREKLFF
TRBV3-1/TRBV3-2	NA	CASSQPGVEEEKLFF
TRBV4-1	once	CASSPGFANEKLFF
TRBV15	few	CATSRGWGQGSYEQYF
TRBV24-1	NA	CATSRGGGTEAFF
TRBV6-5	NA	CASYRGSTEAFF
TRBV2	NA	CASRSISDTF
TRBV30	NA	CAWSLIGGLVYEQYF
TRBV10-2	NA	CASSGQGGNTIYF
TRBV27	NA	CASRAGPYEQYF
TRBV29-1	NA	CSATGQGGQPQHF
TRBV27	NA	CASSSLTGNPYEQYF
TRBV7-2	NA	CASSTPQGANSPLHF
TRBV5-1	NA	CASSLDWPQEYSYEQYF
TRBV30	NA	CAWSSGGGQPQHF
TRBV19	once	CASRVNRGIEQFF
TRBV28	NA	CASSLQGGLTKGYTF
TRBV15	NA	CATSSPAEFSEAFF
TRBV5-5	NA	CASSLTGLGSYEQYF
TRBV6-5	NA	CASSYSGENTGELFF
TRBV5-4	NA	CASSSASGGADEQFF
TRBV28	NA	CASSAHWGTGGHQPQHF
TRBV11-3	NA	CASSTSGGATGELFF
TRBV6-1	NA	CASSELRGETQYF
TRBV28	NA	CASSSLDSSNTEAFF
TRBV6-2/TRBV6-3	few	CASSPPGDNSPLHF
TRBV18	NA	CASSRDRDLRNTEAFF
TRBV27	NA	CASRSRGIGGYTF
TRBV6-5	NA	CASSITQESNTEAFF
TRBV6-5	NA	CASIRTLSSYEQYF
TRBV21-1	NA	CAGVHPGRNGSNQPQHF
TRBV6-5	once	CASSNDRGYYNEQFF
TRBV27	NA	CASSPGQGRGTEAFF
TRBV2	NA	CASMRVSSSPLHF
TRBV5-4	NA	CASSQGSSTDTQYF
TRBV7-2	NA	CASSFPTRNNSPLHF
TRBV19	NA	CASSNIGEGGTEAFF
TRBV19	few	CASSIRGQAPDEQYF
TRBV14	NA	CASSQEFQAEAFF
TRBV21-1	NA	CASSNLPGQDNYGYTF
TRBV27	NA	CASSLDRTMNTGELFF
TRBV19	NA	CASSNQGSDTEAFF
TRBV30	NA	CAWSVVGQGEYIQYF
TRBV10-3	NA	CAISDSLSGTEAFF
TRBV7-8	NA	CASSPRTGFGTDTQYF
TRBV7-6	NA	CASHPRGGHTGELFF
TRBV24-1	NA	CATSASLAGGSEQFF
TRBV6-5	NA	CASKDGGAFETQYF
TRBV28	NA	CASSPRPGLELFF
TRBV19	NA	CASSGGGDSPLHF
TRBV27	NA	CASSSYRGPGYGYTF